This T cell receptor (beta chain) was profiled in a study of T cells in Graves' hyperthyroidism and ophthalmopathy. The TCR beta CDR3 regions underwent amplification using RNA transcripts as the source. HTBI primers were employed in a first-round RT-PCR of the TCR CDR3. Using its own MiXCR run on the multiplex PCR reads, TCRdb lists one record per CDR3 protein. Here the sample spans about 700,000 distinct CDR3 sequences, approximately 14% being singletons. Germline V gene lookup returns CDR1 DFQATT and CDR2 SNEGSKA (reference sequence). V was pared by 6 bases and J by 0 bases, with 12 bases between. This CDR3 is 13 amino acids long. There are many counts of this clonotype. Its antigen is currently unknown. Study-level results: The model forecast ophthalmopathy, anticipating it by a median about 6.5 months before onset.

The sequencing sample was made of blood. The TCR was taken from a woman under 30 with Graves' hyperthyroidism. This rearrangement joins TRBV20-1 to TRBJ2-7; D gene unclear. CDR3 sequence: CSAPKGGSYEQYF. In DNA form, the CDR3 reads TGCAGTGCCCCCAAGGGCGGCTCCTACGAGCAGTACTTC.